The sequence of this T cell receptor (beta chain) was determined in a study of control samples from healthy donors and cancer patients. Germline CDR1 reads MNHEY; CDR2 reads SVGEGT. V gave up 6 bases and J gave up 4 bases, with 15 bases separating them. The CDR3 consists of 14 residues. Here immunoSEQ multiplex PCR was the method, and the copy in TCRdb shows in-frame clones only, minus some. The table records about 40,000 clones, 92% of them present only once. The TCR originated in a woman between 45 and 65 years old in good health. The chain uses TRBV6-2 or TRBV6-3 and TRBJ2-5; D may be TRBD1 or TRBD2 (6 bases each). Sequencing input: blood. CDR3 sequence: CASSPLGGLETQYF. The CDR3 nucleotides are TGTGCCAGCAGCCCTCTCGGGGGCCTAGAGACCCAGTACTTC.